This T cell receptor beta chain was retrieved from a study of blood T cell repertoires in COVID-19. Across the study: The United States, Italy and Spain supplied acute and convalescent COVID-19 samples. PBMCs, B-cell-depleted T cells, or T cells were the source of the cDNA or gDNA that made up the material.

Per the study methods: Amplified reference gene primers provided the basis for estimating nucleated cell counts. Sequenced by immunoSEQ multiplex PCR; TCRdb stores in-frame clones only, minus some. The D gene and trimming were derived from the DNA, and the V and J assignments and clone size from that table. The profile shows just under 150,000 clones, 87% of them singletons. The V end was cut by 0 bases, the J end by 0 bases, with 8 bases between. Per the germline V gene, CDR1 is SNHLY and CDR2 is FYNNEI. The CDR3 contains 16 residues. In this sample, this clone turned up a few times. The specimen sequenced was peripheral blood. This chain joins TRBV2 and TRBJ1-4; the D is unclear. This receptor was identified in a woman between 50 and 59 years old with acute or convalescent COVID-19. CDR3 nucleotide sequence: TGTGCCAGCAGTGAAGCGTACATTACAACTAATGAAAAACTGTTTTTT. This codes for CASSEAYITTNEKLFF. The full variable domain, in which reference TRBV2 and TRBJ1-4 provide the parts outside the CDR3, is EPEVTQTPSHQVTQMGQEVILRCVPISNHLYFYWYRQILGQKVEFLVSFYNNEISEKSEIFDDQFSVERPDGSNFTLKIRSTKLEDSAMYFCASSEAYITTNEKLFFGSGTQLSVL.